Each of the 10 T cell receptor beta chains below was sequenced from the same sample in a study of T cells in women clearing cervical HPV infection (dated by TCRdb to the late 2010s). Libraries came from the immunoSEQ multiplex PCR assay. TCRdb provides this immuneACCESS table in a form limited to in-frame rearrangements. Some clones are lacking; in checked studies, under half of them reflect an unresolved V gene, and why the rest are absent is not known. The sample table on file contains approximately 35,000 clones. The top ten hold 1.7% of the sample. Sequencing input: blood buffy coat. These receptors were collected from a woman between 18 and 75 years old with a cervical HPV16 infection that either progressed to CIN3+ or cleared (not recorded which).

The CDR3 region is CASSSNYGQYF. Incomplete CDR3 DNA: TGTGCCAGCAGCTCTAACTATGGT. This chain links TRBV7-9 with TRBJ2-4, with D uncertain. The observed sequence ends 3 residues before the CDR3 terminus, with the missing tail filled in from the germline J gene. The CDR3 is 11 residues long. The germline V gene encodes CDR1 SEHNR and CDR2 FQNEAQ (reference sequence).

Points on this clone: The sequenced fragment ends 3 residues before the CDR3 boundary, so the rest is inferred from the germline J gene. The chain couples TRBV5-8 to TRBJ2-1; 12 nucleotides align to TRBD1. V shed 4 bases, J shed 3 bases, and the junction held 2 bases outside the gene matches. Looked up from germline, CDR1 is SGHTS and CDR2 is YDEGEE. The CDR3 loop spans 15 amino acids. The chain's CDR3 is CASSGTGGFYNEQFF. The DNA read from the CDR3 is TGTGCCAGCAGCGGGACAGGGGGCTTCTACAATGAG.

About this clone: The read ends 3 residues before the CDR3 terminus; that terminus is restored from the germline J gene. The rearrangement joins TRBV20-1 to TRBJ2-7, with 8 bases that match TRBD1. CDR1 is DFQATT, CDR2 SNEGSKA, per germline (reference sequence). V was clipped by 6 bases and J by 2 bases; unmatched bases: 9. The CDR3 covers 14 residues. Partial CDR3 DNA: TGCAGTGCCTTGGGACAGGAGAATACCTACGAG. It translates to CSALGQENTYE. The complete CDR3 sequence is CSALGQENTYEQYF.

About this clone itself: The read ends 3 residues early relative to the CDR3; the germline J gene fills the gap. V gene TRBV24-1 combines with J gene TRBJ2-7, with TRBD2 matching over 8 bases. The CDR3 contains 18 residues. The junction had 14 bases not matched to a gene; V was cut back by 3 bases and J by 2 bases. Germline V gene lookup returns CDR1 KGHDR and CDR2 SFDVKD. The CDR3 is CATSDLHTPGRGAYEQYF. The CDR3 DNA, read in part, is TGTGCCACCAGTGATCTGCACACCCCGGGGCGGGGGGCCTACGAG.

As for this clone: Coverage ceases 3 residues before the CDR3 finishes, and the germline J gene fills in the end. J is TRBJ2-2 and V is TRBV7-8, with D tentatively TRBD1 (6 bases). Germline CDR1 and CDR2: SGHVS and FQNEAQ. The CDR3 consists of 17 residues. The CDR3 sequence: CASSLTSDSSYNSPLFF. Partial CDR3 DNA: TGTGCCAGCAGCCTCACCTCGGACAGCTCCTATAATTCACCG.

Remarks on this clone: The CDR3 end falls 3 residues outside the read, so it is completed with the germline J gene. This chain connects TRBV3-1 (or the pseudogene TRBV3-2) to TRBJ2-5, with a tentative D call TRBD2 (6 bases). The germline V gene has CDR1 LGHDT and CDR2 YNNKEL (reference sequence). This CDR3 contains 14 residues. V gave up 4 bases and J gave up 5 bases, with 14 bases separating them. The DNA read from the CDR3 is TGTGCCAGCAGCCGCAGACTAGGAGCGGAGACC. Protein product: CASSRRLGAET. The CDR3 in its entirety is CASSRRLGAETQYF.

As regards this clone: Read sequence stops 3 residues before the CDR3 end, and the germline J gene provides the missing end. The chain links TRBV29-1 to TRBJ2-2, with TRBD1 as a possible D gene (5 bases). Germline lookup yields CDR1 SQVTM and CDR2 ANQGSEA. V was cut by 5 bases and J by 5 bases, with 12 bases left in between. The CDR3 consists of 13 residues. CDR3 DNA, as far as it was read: TGCAGCGTTTCCCAGGGTTCAACCGGGGAG. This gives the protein CSVSQGSTGE. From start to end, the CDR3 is CSVSQGSTGELFF.

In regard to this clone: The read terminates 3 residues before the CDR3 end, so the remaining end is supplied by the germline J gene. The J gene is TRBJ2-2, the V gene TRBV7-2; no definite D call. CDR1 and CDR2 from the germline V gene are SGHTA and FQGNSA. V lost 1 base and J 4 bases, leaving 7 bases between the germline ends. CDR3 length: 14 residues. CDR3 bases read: TGTGCCAGCAGCTTAGATCTGGCCACCGGGGAG. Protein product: CASSLDLATGE. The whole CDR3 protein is CASSLDLATGELFF. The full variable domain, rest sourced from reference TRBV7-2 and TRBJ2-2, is GAGVSQSPSNKVTEKGKDVELRCDPISGHTALYWYRQSLGQGLEFLIYFQGNSAPDKSGLPSDRFSAERTGGSVSTLTIQRTQQEDSAVYLCASSLDLATGELFFGEGSRLTVL.

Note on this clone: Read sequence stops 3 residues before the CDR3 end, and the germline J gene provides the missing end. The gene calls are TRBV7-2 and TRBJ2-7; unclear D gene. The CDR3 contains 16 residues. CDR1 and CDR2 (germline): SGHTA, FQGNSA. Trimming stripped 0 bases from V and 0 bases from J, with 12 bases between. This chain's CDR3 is CASSLAGQLLSYEQYF. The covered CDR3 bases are TGTGCCAGCAGCTTAGCAGGGCAGCTCCTCTCCTACGAG.

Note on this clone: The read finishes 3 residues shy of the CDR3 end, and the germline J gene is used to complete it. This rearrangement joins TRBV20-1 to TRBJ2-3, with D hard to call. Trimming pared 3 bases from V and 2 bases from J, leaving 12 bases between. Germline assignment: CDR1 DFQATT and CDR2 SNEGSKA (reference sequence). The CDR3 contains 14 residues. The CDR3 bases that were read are TGCAGTGCTAGTAGACAAATCAACACAGATACG. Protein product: CSASRQINTDT. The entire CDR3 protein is CSASRQINTDTQYF.